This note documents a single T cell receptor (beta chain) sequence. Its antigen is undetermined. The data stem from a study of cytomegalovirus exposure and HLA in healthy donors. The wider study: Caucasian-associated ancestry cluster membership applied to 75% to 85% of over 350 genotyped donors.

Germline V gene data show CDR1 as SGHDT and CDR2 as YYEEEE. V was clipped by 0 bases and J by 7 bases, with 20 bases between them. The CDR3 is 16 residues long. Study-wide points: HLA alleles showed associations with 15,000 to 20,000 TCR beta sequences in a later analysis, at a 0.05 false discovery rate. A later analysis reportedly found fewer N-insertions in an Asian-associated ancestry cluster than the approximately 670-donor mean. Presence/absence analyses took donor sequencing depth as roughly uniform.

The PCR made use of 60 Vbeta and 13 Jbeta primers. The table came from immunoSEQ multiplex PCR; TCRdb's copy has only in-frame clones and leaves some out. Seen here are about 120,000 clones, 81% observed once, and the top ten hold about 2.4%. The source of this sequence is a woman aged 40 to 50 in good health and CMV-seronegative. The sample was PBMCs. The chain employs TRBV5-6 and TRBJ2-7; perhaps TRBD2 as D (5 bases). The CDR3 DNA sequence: TGTGCCAGCAGCTTGGGTACAGCCCAACCCGGCGGGGAGCAGTACTTC. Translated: CASSLGTAQPGGEQYF.